This TCR beta chain derives from a study of glioma-infiltrating T cells after dendritic cell vaccination. Study information: Samples are from glioblastoma patients in Phase I and II dendritic cell vaccine trials.

Germline loops: CDR1 MNHEY, CDR2 SVGAGI. The junction had 5 bases not matched to a gene; V was cut back by 6 bases and J by 0 bases. The CDR3 spans 15 residues. As to time point: after dendritic cell vaccination, including at tumor progression/relapse. Selection required adequate fresh-frozen tumor tissue plus more than two years' survival data. PBMC sampling occurred before vaccination, two weeks after the third dose, and at progression. Amplification used 60 V beta primers and 13 J beta primers. Assay used: immunoSEQ multiplex PCR; TCRdb lists only in-frame clones, some missing. The repertoire holds roughly 100,000 clones, with around 90% as singletons.

The specimen comprised blood, sampled after dendritic cell vaccination. The clonotype comes from a human donor with glioblastoma. The chain is built from TRBV6-5 and TRBJ1-5; TRBD1 aligns across 7 bases. CDR3 bases: TGTGCCAGCAGATTGACAGGGACTAGCAATCAGCCCCAGCATTTT. Amino acids: CASRLTGTSNQPQHF.